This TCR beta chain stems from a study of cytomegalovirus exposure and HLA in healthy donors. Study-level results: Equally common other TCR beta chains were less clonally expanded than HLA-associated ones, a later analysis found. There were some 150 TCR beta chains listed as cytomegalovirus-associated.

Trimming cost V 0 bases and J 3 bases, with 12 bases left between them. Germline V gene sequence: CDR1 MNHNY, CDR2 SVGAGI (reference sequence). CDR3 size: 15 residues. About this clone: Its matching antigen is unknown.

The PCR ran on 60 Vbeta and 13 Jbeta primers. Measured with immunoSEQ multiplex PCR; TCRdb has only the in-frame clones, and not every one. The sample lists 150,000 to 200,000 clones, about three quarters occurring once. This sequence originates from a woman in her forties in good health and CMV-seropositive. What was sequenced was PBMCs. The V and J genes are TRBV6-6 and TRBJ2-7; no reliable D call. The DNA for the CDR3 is TGTGCCAGCAGTTACTCGGCAGGCCCTAACTACGAGCAGTACTTC. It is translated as CASSYSAGPNYEQYF.